Below are 26 T cell receptor beta chains sequenced from a single sample in a study of T-cell memory formation after mild COVID-19. Via MiXCR, TCRdb re-called the 5' RACE reads, giving one row per CDR3 protein. The table has some 300,000 distinct CDR3 sequences, approximately 19% seen once. Sequences were obtained from PBMCs or a T cell subset sorted from them (not recorded which). The receptors shown here come from a young man who had mild COVID-19 (a few samples of this study predate the infection). Cell type and time point are not known.

The rearrangement uses TRBV7-9 and TRBJ2-7; TRBD1 matches at 8 bases. The germline CDR1 and CDR2 sequences are SEHNR and FQNEAQ (reference sequence). The CDR3 contains 12 residues. DNA of the CDR3: TGTGCCAGCAGCTTAGAAGACCACAGGGGGGAGGTC. Translation gives CASSLEDHRGEV.

This clonotype turned up a few times. This chain links TRBV11-2 with TRBJ1-6; TRBD1 aligns across 7 bases. CDR1 and CDR2 (germline): SGHAT, FQNNGV. V lost 5 bases to trimming and J lost 7 bases; unmatched junction nucleotides: 8. This CDR3 spans 15 amino acids. The CDR3 DNA sequence: TGTGCCAGCAGCGAGGGGGCCACGCCGAATTCACCCCTCCACTTT. This sequence encodes CASSEGATPNSPLHF.

The chain combines TRBV5-1 with TRBJ1-1; 7 nucleotides align to TRBD1. The V and J ends lost 6 bases and 2 bases, in that order; junction bases with no gene match: 10. CDR3 length: 15 amino acids. Germline CDR1 and CDR2: SGHRS and YFSETQ. CDR3 in amino acids: CASTLTGNRNTEAFF. CDR3 coding DNA: TGCGCCAGCACCCTGACAGGGAACCGAAACACTGAAGCTTTCTTT.

V is TRBV5-1 and J is TRBJ2-5, with 9 bases fitting TRBD2. The V segment lost 0 bases and the J segment 5 bases; nucleotides outside the gene matches: 5. There are 15 residues in the CDR3. The germline V gene encodes CDR1 SGHRS and CDR2 YFSETQ. In DNA, the CDR3 is TGCGCCAGCAGCTTGGACGGCGGGGGGGCGGAGACCCAGTACTTC. Translation: CASSLDGGGAETQYF.

The V call is TRBV6-5, the J call TRBJ1-1; D gene ambiguous. The CDR3 is 15 residues long. Trimming shortened V by 6 bases and J by 0 bases, and 14 bases separated the two germline ends. Germline V CDR1 and CDR2: MNHEY, SVGAGI. Written as DNA, the CDR3 is TGTGCCAGCAGGGCTTGGACCGCAATGAACACTGAAGCTTTCTTT. This codes for CASRAWTAMNTEAFF.

This rearrangement joins TRBV6-5 to TRBJ1-5, with D maybe TRBD1 (5 bases). CDR1 and CDR2 (germline): MNHEY, SVGAGI. The CDR3 sequence is 14 residues long. V lost 0 bases and J lost 9, with 12 bases in between. This CDR3 is CASSYSAGRGPQHF. In DNA, the CDR3 is TGTGCCAGCAGTTACTCGGCAGGGAGGGGGCCCCAGCATTTT.

The rearrangement joins TRBV4-3 to TRBJ1-5; 7 bases are a match to TRBD1. V gave up 3 bases and J gave up 7 bases; unmatched junction bases: 6. The CDR3 has 14 residues. In germline, CDR1 is LGHNA, CDR2 YSLEER. The CDR3 bases are TGCGCCAGCAGCCAGACTGACAGGGACCAGCCCCAGCATTTT. Residues: CASSQTDRDQPQHF.

The V gene is TRBV7-9, the J gene TRBJ1-1; D possibly corresponds to TRBD1 (5 bases). The V end lost 6 bases, the J end lost 0 bases, and 17 bases lay between the germline ends. This CDR3 has 16 amino acids. Germline CDR1 and CDR2: SEHNR and FQNEAQ (reference sequence). The CDR3 spells CASRAVGGYLNTEAFF. The CDR3 DNA sequence: TGTGCCAGCAGGGCCGTCGGGGGGTACTTGAACACTGAAGCTTTCTTT.

The V gene is TRBV25-1, the J gene TRBJ2-1, with 8 nucleotides matching TRBD1. From germline, CDR1 is MGHDK and CDR2 SYGVNS. CDR3 size: 18 residues. The junction had 9 bases not matched to a gene; V was cut back by 2 bases and J by 0 bases. This chain's CDR3 is CASSETPGGPSSYNEQFF. CDR3 bases: TGTGCCAGCAGTGAAACCCCAGGGGGCCCGAGCTCCTACAATGAGCAGTTCTTC.

The chain employs TRBV5-6 and TRBJ1-1; the D gene is possibly TRBD1 (5 bases). V was clipped by 4 bases and J by 0 bases, with 19 bases between them. Germline loops: CDR1 SGHDT, CDR2 YYEEEE. The CDR3 length is 17 residues. CDR3 residues: CASSPGDGLEMNTEAFF. The DNA for the CDR3 is TGTGCCAGCAGCCCTGGGGACGGACTAGAAATGAACACTGAAGCTTTCTTT.

This clonotype is deemed medium-sized (0.01 to 0.1%). V usage is TRBV7-9 and J usage is TRBJ2-3; tentative D call: TRBD2 (5 bases). This CDR3 comprises 16 residues. CDR1 SEHNR and CDR2 FQNEAQ come from the germline V gene (reference sequence). Trimming cost V 1 base and J 1 base, with 12 bases left between them. CDR3 residues: CASSLVMEAGTDTQYF. In DNA form, the CDR3 reads TGTGCCAGCAGCTTAGTTATGGAGGCTGGCACAGATACGCAGTATTTT.

This rearrangement joins TRBV12-3 or TRBV12-4 to TRBJ2-3; D not resolved. Trimming removed 7 bases at V and 0 bases at J, with 11 bases between. This CDR3 has 14 amino acids. This chain's CDR3 is CASTRSASTDTQYF. Written as DNA, the CDR3 is TGTGCCAGCACCCGGTCAGCTAGCACAGATACGCAGTATTTT.

The V gene is TRBV20-1, the J gene TRBJ2-1, with D tentatively TRBD1 (5 bases). V gave up 2 bases and J gave up 8 bases, with 10 bases separating them. CDR3 size: 12 residues. CDR1 is DFQATT and CDR2 is SNEGSKA in the germline V gene (reference sequence). For the CDR3, the DNA is TGCAGTGCTAGACCAGGGATGGATGAGCAGTTCTTC. Protein sequence: CSARPGMDEQFF.

Only a few counts were recorded for this clonotype. The chain uses TRBV11-2 and TRBJ1-1; D ambiguous. Germline V gives CDR1 SGHAT, CDR2 FQNNGV. The CDR3 runs 13 residues. Trimming took off 0 bases at V and 6 bases at J, with 8 bases between the two ends. The CDR3 nucleotides read TGTGCCAGCAGCTTAGATACCGGACCTGAAGCTTTCTTT. Protein product: CASSLDTGPEAFF.

CDR3 sequence: CASSYQGVGTEAFF. The CDR3 region has the DNA TGTGCCAGCAGCTATCAGGGGGTAGGGACTGAAGCTTTCTTT. The gene calls are TRBV11-2 and TRBJ1-1, with 7 positions matching TRBD1. The CDR3 length is 14 residues. With 4 bases clipped from V and 5 bases from J, the junction kept 7 bases outside the gene matches. CDR1 is SGHAT, CDR2 FQNNGV, per germline. The full variable domain, rest sourced from reference TRBV11-2 and TRBJ1-1, is EAGVAQSPRYKIIEKRQSVAFWCNPISGHATLYWYQQILGQGPKLLIQFQNNGVVDDSQLPKDRFSAERLKGVDSTLKIQPAKLEDSAVYLCASSYQGVGTEAFFGQGTRLTVV.

J is TRBJ1-5 and V is TRBV12-3 or TRBV12-4; D is uncertain. Trimming pared 4 bases from V and 7 bases from J, leaving 17 bases between. The CDR3 has 15 amino acids. The chain's CDR3 is CASSSPWGDGQPQHF. The DNA for the CDR3 is TGTGCCAGCAGTTCGCCTTGGGGAGACGGACAGCCCCAGCATTTT.

This chain uses TRBV10-3 with TRBJ1-2; TRBD1 matches at 10 bases. CDR1 ENHRY and CDR2 SYGVKD come from the germline V gene. V shed 8 bases and J 3 bases; nucleotides not matched to a gene: 6. This CDR3 contains 14 residues. The CDR3 spells CAIEKTGGDYGYTF. CDR3 DNA sequence: TGTGCCATCGAGAAGACAGGGGGCGACTATGGCTACACCTTC.

This clonotype has only a few counts. CDR3 amino acids: CASRRPGTGPQETQYF. CDR3 in DNA: TGTGCCAGCAGAAGGCCCGGGACAGGGCCACAAGAGACCCAGTACTTC. The rearrangement links TRBV7-2 to TRBJ2-5; TRBD1 aligns across 9 bases. The CDR3 has 16 amino acids. Germline trimming cut 6 bases from V and 2 bases from J; bases unmatched to any gene: 10. Germline V lookup: CDR1 SGHTA, CDR2 FQGNSA.

There are many counts of this clonotype. The V and J genes are TRBV7-9 and TRBJ2-5; D ambiguous. The CDR3 totals 14 residues. Germline CDR1 reads SEHNR; CDR2 reads FQNEAQ (reference sequence). The V and J ends lost 2 bases and 2 bases respectively, with 9 bases between them. CDR3 bases: TGTGCCAGCAGCTTAACAGAGATACAAGAGACCCAGTACTTC. The encoded protein is CASSLTEIQETQYF.

The rearrangement joins TRBV9 to TRBJ2-3, with a weak D call TRBD2 (6 bases). The CDR3 has 15 amino acids. Trimming cost V 0 bases and J 1 base, with 9 bases left between them. The germline V gene encodes CDR1 SGDLS and CDR2 YYNGEE. CDR3 in amino acids: CASSVGPGGTDTQYF. The CDR3 DNA reads as TGTGCCAGCAGCGTAGGGCCGGGGGGCACAGATACGCAGTATTTT.

The chain has TRBV5-1 and TRBJ2-5; D is unresolved. The CDR3 has 15 residues. Deletions cut 0 bases from V and 1 base from J, with 10 bases between. Germline V CDR1 and CDR2: SGHRS, YFSETQ. CDR3 nucleotides: TGCGCCAGCAGCTTGGGAAGGCAGATCCAAGAGACCCAGTACTTC. The encoded protein is CASSLGRQIQETQYF.

The chain recombines TRBV4-3 with TRBJ1-4; D ambiguous. CDR3 length: 15 amino acids. With 2 bases removed from V and 1 base from J, the gap between germline ends came to 8 bases. Germline CDR1 is LGHNA and CDR2 is YSLEER. The chain's CDR3 is CASSQNGITNEKLFF. CDR3 in DNA: TGCGCCAGCAGCCAAAACGGGATAACTAATGAAAAACTGTTTTTT.

This clonotype was found once. V gene TRBV29-1 combines with J gene TRBJ2-7; weak D call: TRBD1 (5 bases). Germline loops: CDR1 SQVTM, CDR2 ANQGSEA. V was clipped by 7 bases and J by 7 bases, with 14 bases between them. The CDR3 consists of 11 residues. The CDR3 region has the DNA TGCAGCGCCCAGGGTGATGGAGAGCAGTACTTC. Its translation: CSAQGDGEQYF.

The chain combines TRBV20-1 with TRBJ2-6; D unresolved. V shed 2 bases and J shed 3 bases, with 5 bases lying between them. Germline values: CDR1 DFQATT, CDR2 SNEGSKA (reference sequence). The CDR3 loop spans 13 amino acids. CDR3 in DNA: TGCAGTGCTAGACCCGTTGGGGCCAACGTCCTGACTTTC. Its translation is CSARPVGANVLTF.

This clonotype was detected only a few times. The V and J genes are TRBV25-1 and TRBJ2-7; D is possibly TRBD1 or TRBD2 (5 bases each). CDR3 length: 12 residues. The V end lost 8 bases, the J end lost 3 bases, and 11 bases lay between the germline ends. CDR1 is MGHDK, CDR2 SYGVNS, per germline. For the CDR3, the DNA is TGTGCCAGCGGGGACGGCTTCTACGAGCAGTACTTC. Residues: CASGDGFYEQYF.

This chain joins TRBV6-2 or TRBV6-3 and TRBJ2-5; 9 bases fit TRBD2. Germline V gene sequence: CDR1 MNHEY, CDR2 SVGEGT. The CDR3 covers 13 residues. V gave up 6 bases and J gave up 4 bases; unmatched junction bases: 3. The CDR3 bases are TGTGCCAGCAGGACTAGCGGCGCAGAGACCCAGTACTTC. It specifies CASRTSGAETQYF.